This T cell receptor beta chain was obtained from a study of shared clonotypes between healthy human individuals. About the study: Per-donor plates numbered three CD4 naive, three CD4 memory, two CD8 naive and one CD8 memory.

Broader study findings: A few donors held around 5% of naive CD4 clonotypes in common. Rarefaction showed that sequencing of sorted subsets was incomplete (despite large depth).

The table came from immunoSEQ multiplex PCR; TCRdb's copy has only in-frame clones and leaves some out. This table holds 2,500,000 or so clones, 85% to 95% found once. To note about this clone: Its antigen is as yet unknown.

The CDR3 has 16 amino acids. Trimming left V 2 bases short and J 0 bases short, with 14 bases between. Germline values: CDR1 SGHNT, CDR2 YYREEE (reference sequence). This chain joins TRBV5-4 and TRBJ1-2; TRBD1 is a possible D gene (5 bases). Sequenced sample: naive CD4+ T cells from PBMCs. Subset meaning: CD45RA+ positively selected. The TCR was taken from a man aged 18 to 30 in good health. Some clones in this sample may be carry-over from other donors' samples. In nucleotides, the CDR3 is TGTGCCAGCAGCTTTGGGCAGGGTCGGACTAACTATGGCTACACCTTC. Residues: CASSFGQGRTNYGYTF.